These T cell receptor beta chains were read from a single sample in a study of neurological immune-mediated disorders. Via MiXCR, TCRdb re-called the 5' RACE reads, giving one row per CDR3 protein. This table holds tens of thousands of distinct CDR3 sequences, roughly 13% found once. Sequences were obtained from CD4+ T cells from blood. The receptors here all came from a female donor with HTLV-1-associated myelopathy (HAM/TSP). Both conserved end residues are part of each CDR3. The D gene is left open where the match is weak. Clone size, where shown, is once, few, many, or a class for clones that have expanded.

j_call: TRBJ2-7; d_call: TRBD1; clone_size: many; v_call: TRBV20-1; cdr3_nt: TGCAGTGCTAGTACCGGGACAGGGTCTTACGAGCAGTACTTC; cdr3_aa: CSASTGTGSYEQYF
j_call: TRBJ1-2; d_call: TRBD1; clone_size: many; v_call: TRBV20-1; cdr3_nt: TGCAGTGCGATCAATGACAGGGGGAGCTATGGCTACACCTTC; cdr3_aa: CSAINDRGSYGYTF
j_call: TRBJ2-5; d_call: TRBD2; clone_size: many; v_call: TRBV6-5; cdr3_nt: TGTGCCAGCGAGCCGGGAGGGAGTCCGACCCAGTACTTC; cdr3_aa: CASEPGGSPTQYF
j_call: TRBJ2-6; d_call: .; clone_size: many; v_call: TRBV5-5; cdr3_nt: TGTGCCAGCAGCCACCTGGGCACTGGGGCCAACGTCCTGACTTTC; cdr3_aa: CASSHLGTGANVLTF
j_call: TRBJ2-3; d_call: TRBD2; clone_size: many; v_call: TRBV7-6; cdr3_nt: TGTGCCAGCAGCTTAGTTGGGGGACTAGCGGGAGATACGCAGTATTTT; cdr3_aa: CASSLVGGLAGDTQYF
j_call: TRBJ2-3; d_call: TRBD2; clone_size: many; v_call: TRBV5-6; cdr3_nt: TGTGCCAGCAGCTTGGATTTTAGCGGGGGCACAGATACGCAGTATTTT; cdr3_aa: CASSLDFSGGTDTQYF
j_call: TRBJ2-7; d_call: TRBD1; clone_size: many; v_call: TRBV29-1; cdr3_nt: TGCAGCGTTGGACAGGGTGGGGACTACGAGCAGTACTTC; cdr3_aa: CSVGQGGDYEQYF
j_call: TRBJ1-2; d_call: .; clone_size: many; v_call: TRBV29-1; cdr3_nt: TGCAGCGGTGGTGGGGGTCCCTATGGCTACACCTTC; cdr3_aa: CSGGGGPYGYTF
j_call: TRBJ2-1; d_call: TRBD1; clone_size: medium-sized; v_call: TRBV18; cdr3_nt: TGTGCCAGCTCGACAGGGTACAATGAGCAGTTCTTC; cdr3_aa: CASSTGYNEQFF
j_call: TRBJ1-1; d_call: TRBD1; clone_size: many; v_call: TRBV5-1; cdr3_nt: TGCGCCAGCAGCTACGCGGGACAGGTTTCTGAAGCTTTCTTT; cdr3_aa: CASSYAGQVSEAFF
j_call: TRBJ2-3; d_call: TRBD1; clone_size: many; v_call: TRBV5-1; cdr3_nt: TGCGCCAGCAGCACGGGACAGGGGCCAGATACGCAGTATTTT; cdr3_aa: CASSTGQGPDTQYF
j_call: TRBJ2-1; d_call: .; clone_size: many; v_call: TRBV7-2; cdr3_nt: TGTGCCAGCAGCGTTATATACAATGAGCAGTTCTTC; cdr3_aa: CASSVIYNEQFF
j_call: TRBJ2-7; d_call: TRBD1; clone_size: many; v_call: TRBV20-1; cdr3_nt: TGCAGTGCCAAGGGACAGGGCTACGAGCAGTACTTC; cdr3_aa: CSAKGQGYEQYF
j_call: TRBJ2-5; d_call: .; clone_size: many; v_call: TRBV2; cdr3_nt: TGTGCCAGCAGTGAAGGGGGCGAGACCCAGTACTTC; cdr3_aa: CASSEGGETQYF
j_call: TRBJ2-2; d_call: TRBD1; clone_size: .; v_call: TRBV5-5; cdr3_nt: TGTGCCAGCAGTCGACAGGGATTGGGTTTCAACAACGGGGAGCTCTTTTTT; cdr3_aa: CASSRQGLGFNNGELFF
j_call: TRBJ2-7; d_call: TRBD2; clone_size: medium-sized; v_call: TRBV7-2; cdr3_nt: TGTGCCAGCAGCACACGGTCCTCTTGGGGACTAGCGGAGGGGACCTACGAGCAGTACTTC; cdr3_aa: CASSTRSSWGLAEGTYEQYF
j_call: TRBJ2-1; d_call: .; clone_size: many; v_call: TRBV19; cdr3_nt: TGTGCCAGTAGTAAAAACAATGAGCAGTTCTTC; cdr3_aa: CASSKNNEQFF
j_call: TRBJ2-2; d_call: .; clone_size: many; v_call: TRBV5-1; cdr3_nt: TGCGCCAGCAGCCCCCGCGGGGACACCGGGGAGCTGTTTTTT; cdr3_aa: CASSPRGDTGELFF
j_call: TRBJ2-7; d_call: TRBD2; clone_size: many; v_call: TRBV5-1; cdr3_nt: TGCGCCAGCAGCATAGGAGCGGGAGCCATCGAGCAGTACTTC; cdr3_aa: CASSIGAGAIEQYF
j_call: TRBJ1-1; d_call: TRBD1; clone_size: many; v_call: TRBV20-1; cdr3_nt: TGCAGTGCTAGGCACCCGGGACAGGGGGACACTGAAGCTTTCTTT; cdr3_aa: CSARHPGQGDTEAFF
j_call: TRBJ2-1; d_call: TRBD1; clone_size: many; v_call: TRBV4-1; cdr3_nt: TGCGCCAGCAGTTACAGGGGAACCAATGAGCAGTTCTTC; cdr3_aa: CASSYRGTNEQFF
j_call: TRBJ2-3; d_call: TRBD1; clone_size: many; v_call: TRBV5-1; cdr3_nt: TGCGCCAGCAGCTTGACAGGGGCGAGCACAGATACGCAGTATTTT; cdr3_aa: CASSLTGASTDTQYF
j_call: TRBJ2-7; d_call: .; clone_size: many; v_call: TRBV7-2; cdr3_nt: TGTGCCAGCAGCTTTACTAGAAGCTCCTACGAGCAGTACTTC; cdr3_aa: CASSFTRSSYEQYF
j_call: TRBJ1-5; d_call: .; clone_size: many; v_call: TRBV6-2/TRBV6-3; cdr3_nt: TGTGCCAGCAACCCAACGCAGGGGAGCAATCAGCCCCAGCATTTT; cdr3_aa: CASNPTQGSNQPQHF
j_call: TRBJ2-1; d_call: TRBD1; clone_size: medium-sized; v_call: TRBV20-1; cdr3_nt: TGCAGTGCTAGAACCCAGGGGGCGAGCAATGAGCAGTTCTTC; cdr3_aa: CSARTQGASNEQFF
j_call: TRBJ2-1; d_call: TRBD2; clone_size: few; v_call: TRBV11-3; cdr3_nt: TGTGCCAGCAGCTTAGGACTAGCGGGAGGACAGGAGCAGTTCTTC; cdr3_aa: CASSLGLAGGQEQFF
j_call: TRBJ1-1; d_call: .; clone_size: many; v_call: TRBV16; cdr3_nt: TGTGCCAGCAGCCAATCGTCCAGTGCGGTAGAAGCTTTCTTT; cdr3_aa: CASSQSSSAVEAFF
j_call: TRBJ2-3; d_call: TRBD2; clone_size: many; v_call: TRBV5-1; cdr3_nt: TGCGCCAGCAGCTGGACCACTAGCGGTCTTAGGAGGGATACGCAGTATTTT; cdr3_aa: CASSWTTSGLRRDTQYF
j_call: TRBJ1-2; d_call: .; clone_size: many; v_call: TRBV5-1; cdr3_nt: TGCGCCAGCAGCATACAGGGAGGGGATGGCTACACCTTC; cdr3_aa: CASSIQGGDGYTF
j_call: TRBJ1-2; d_call: TRBD1; clone_size: many; v_call: TRBV29-1; cdr3_nt: TGCAGCGTCGCCACAGGGGGCGATGACTATGGCTACACCTTC; cdr3_aa: CSVATGGDDYGYTF
j_call: TRBJ2-7; d_call: TRBD2; clone_size: many; v_call: TRBV11-2; cdr3_nt: TGTGCCAGCAGCTTAGCGCTAGCGGGAGTAGGGGAGCAGTACTTC; cdr3_aa: CASSLALAGVGEQYF
j_call: TRBJ2-4; d_call: TRBD2; clone_size: many; v_call: TRBV20-1; cdr3_nt: TGCAGTGCTAGCGCCGGGGGGGCCAAAAACATTCAGTACTTC; cdr3_aa: CSASAGGAKNIQYF
j_call: TRBJ1-4; d_call: .; clone_size: many; v_call: TRBV21-1; cdr3_nt: TGTGCCAGCAGCAAAGAGGACAGGGTTAAGGGTAATGAAAAACTGTTTTTT; cdr3_aa: CASSKEDRVKGNEKLFF
j_call: TRBJ1-3; d_call: .; clone_size: many; v_call: TRBV20-1; cdr3_nt: TGCAGTGCTAGAGTCTTGGGTAGGGGGGTCAGCTCTGGAAACACCATATATTTT; cdr3_aa: CSARVLGRGVSSGNTIYF
j_call: TRBJ2-3; d_call: .; clone_size: many; v_call: TRBV5-1; cdr3_nt: TGCGCCAGCAGGGCGGTCGGGGCAATCACAGATACGCAGTATTTT; cdr3_aa: CASRAVGAITDTQYF
j_call: TRBJ2-1; d_call: .; clone_size: many; v_call: TRBV4-2; cdr3_nt: TGTGCCAGCAGCCAAGATCAGGCCAGCAATGAGCAGTTCTTC; cdr3_aa: CASSQDQASNEQFF
j_call: TRBJ2-7; d_call: TRBD2; clone_size: many; v_call: TRBV7-2; cdr3_nt: TGTGCCAGCAGCTTTTCTAGCGGGGGGCCCTACGAGCAGTACTTC; cdr3_aa: CASSFSSGGPYEQYF
j_call: TRBJ2-1; d_call: .; clone_size: medium-sized; v_call: TRBV20-1; cdr3_nt: TGCAGTGCCCTGTCCCACTACAATGAGCAGTTCTTC; cdr3_aa: CSALSHYNEQFF
j_call: TRBJ1-1; d_call: .; clone_size: many; v_call: TRBV3-1; cdr3_nt: TGTGCCAGCAGCCAATGGGGGGCCGGTTTGAACACTGAAGCTTTCTTT; cdr3_aa: CASSQWGAGLNTEAFF
j_call: TRBJ1-2; d_call: TRBD1; clone_size: many; v_call: TRBV20-1; cdr3_nt: TGCAGTGCTAGTAAGGAAGGCAGGGGGCTATCTGGCTACACCTTC; cdr3_aa: CSASKEGRGLSGYTF
j_call: TRBJ2-6; d_call: .; clone_size: many; v_call: TRBV30; cdr3_nt: TGTGCCTGGAACGTCCTGACTTTC; cdr3_aa: CAWNVLTF
j_call: TRBJ2-2; d_call: TRBD1; clone_size: many; v_call: TRBV5-1; cdr3_nt: TGCGCCAGCAGCTTGCAGGGGGCGTCCACCGGGGAGCTGTTTTTT; cdr3_aa: CASSLQGASTGELFF
j_call: TRBJ2-7; d_call: TRBD1; clone_size: many; v_call: TRBV5-1; cdr3_nt: TGCGCCAGCAGCTTGGGGGACAGGGACCACGAGCAGTACTTC; cdr3_aa: CASSLGDRDHEQYF
j_call: TRBJ2-5; d_call: TRBD2; clone_size: many; v_call: TRBV5-1; cdr3_nt: TGCGCCAGCAGCTTACTAGCGGAAGAGACCCAGTACTTC; cdr3_aa: CASSLLAEETQYF
j_call: TRBJ1-6; d_call: .; clone_size: many; v_call: TRBV3-1; cdr3_nt: TGTGCCAGCAGCCAGAGCGGGGCTTATAATTCACCCCTCCACTTT; cdr3_aa: CASSQSGAYNSPLHF
j_call: TRBJ2-5; d_call: TRBD1; clone_size: few; v_call: TRBV7-6; cdr3_nt: TGTGCCAGCAGTTTAGGAAGGGGGCGCGGAGAGACCCAGTACTTC; cdr3_aa: CASSLGRGRGETQYF
j_call: TRBJ2-1; d_call: .; clone_size: many; v_call: TRBV10-1; cdr3_nt: TGCGCCAGCAGTGATGGGACCCTCTCCTACAATGAGCAGTTCTTC; cdr3_aa: CASSDGTLSYNEQFF
j_call: TRBJ2-7; d_call: TRBD2; clone_size: many; v_call: TRBV20-1; cdr3_nt: TGCAGTGCTAGCCGCAACCCGGGAGGCCACGAGCAGTACTTC; cdr3_aa: CSASRNPGGHEQYF
j_call: TRBJ2-1; d_call: .; clone_size: many; v_call: TRBV7-2; cdr3_nt: TGTGCCAGCAGCTTAGGATGGGGCGATGAGCAGTTCTTC; cdr3_aa: CASSLGWGDEQFF
j_call: TRBJ2-7; d_call: TRBD1; clone_size: many; v_call: TRBV20-1; cdr3_nt: TGCAGTGCTGGTACCGGGACAGGGGAAAACTACGAGCAGTACTTC; cdr3_aa: CSAGTGTGENYEQYF
j_call: TRBJ2-3; d_call: TRBD1; clone_size: many; v_call: TRBV20-1; cdr3_nt: TGCAGTGCTAGAGTTAGGACAGGGGGCGGACCGGAGTATTTT; cdr3_aa: CSARVRTGGGPEYF
j_call: TRBJ1-2; d_call: .; clone_size: medium-sized; v_call: TRBV5-1; cdr3_nt: TGCGCCAGCAGCTTCATTATAGGGGAGCTATATGGCTACACCTTC; cdr3_aa: CASSFIIGELYGYTF
j_call: TRBJ1-4; d_call: TRBD1; clone_size: many; v_call: TRBV29-1; cdr3_nt: TGCAGCGCCAGTCGATCGGGACAGGTAGAAAAACTGTTTTTT; cdr3_aa: CSASRSGQVEKLFF
j_call: TRBJ2-1; d_call: .; clone_size: few; v_call: TRBV19; cdr3_nt: TGTGCCAGTAGTATGACCTCGTATAGCGCGGGTGAGCAGTTCTTC; cdr3_aa: CASSMTSYSAGEQFF
j_call: TRBJ2-1; d_call: TRBD2; clone_size: many; v_call: TRBV5-1; cdr3_nt: TGCGCCAGCTGGGGCGGGGGGGCCTACAATGAGCAGTTCTTC; cdr3_aa: CASWGGGAYNEQFF